The entry below gives a single T cell receptor (beta chain) sequence along with its context. Its target is unknown. Data came from immunoSEQ multiplex PCR; TCRdb stores just in-frame clones and leaves some out. The sample consists of about 61,000 clones, 85% to 90% of them appearing once. CDR1 is SGHRS, CDR2 YFSETQ, per germline. There are 17 residues in the CDR3. V was pared by 1 base and J by 4 bases, with 17 bases between. This record comes from a study of T cells in localized non-small cell lung cancer. Overall study results and limits: In the blood, greater T cell density corresponded to longer overall survival. When the top 100 tumor clones were examined, a median 57 of them also appeared in the adjacent lung, which was paired and uninvolved. Heterogeneity within the tumor remains possible, as just one region underwent sequencing. Compared with tumor, uninvolved adjacent lung displayed greater T cell clonality, ranking highest overall.

The sample here was peripheral blood, taken before any cancer treatment. This receptor was obtained from a man aged 35 to 69 with stage I squamous cell lung carcinoma. This chain links TRBV5-1 with TRBJ1-4; possibly TRBD1 for D (5 bases). CDR3 sequence: CASSLMIGGRGNEKLFF. In DNA, the CDR3 is TGCGCCAGCAGCTTGATGATCGGGGGAAGGGGTAATGAAAAACTGTTTTTT.